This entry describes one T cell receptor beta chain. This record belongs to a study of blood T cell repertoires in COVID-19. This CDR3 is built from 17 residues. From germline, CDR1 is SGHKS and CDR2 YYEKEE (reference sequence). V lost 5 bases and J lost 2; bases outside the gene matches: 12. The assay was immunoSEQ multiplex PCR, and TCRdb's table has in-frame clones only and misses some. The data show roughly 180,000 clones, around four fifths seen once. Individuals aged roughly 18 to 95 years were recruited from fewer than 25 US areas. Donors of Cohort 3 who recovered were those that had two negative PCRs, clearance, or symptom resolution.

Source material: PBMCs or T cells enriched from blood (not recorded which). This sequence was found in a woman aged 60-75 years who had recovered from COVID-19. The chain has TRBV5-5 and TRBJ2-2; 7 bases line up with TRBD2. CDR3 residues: CASSPLSRLANTGELFF. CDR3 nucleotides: TGTGCCAGCAGTCCATTGTCGAGACTAGCTAACACCGGGGAGCTGTTTTTT.